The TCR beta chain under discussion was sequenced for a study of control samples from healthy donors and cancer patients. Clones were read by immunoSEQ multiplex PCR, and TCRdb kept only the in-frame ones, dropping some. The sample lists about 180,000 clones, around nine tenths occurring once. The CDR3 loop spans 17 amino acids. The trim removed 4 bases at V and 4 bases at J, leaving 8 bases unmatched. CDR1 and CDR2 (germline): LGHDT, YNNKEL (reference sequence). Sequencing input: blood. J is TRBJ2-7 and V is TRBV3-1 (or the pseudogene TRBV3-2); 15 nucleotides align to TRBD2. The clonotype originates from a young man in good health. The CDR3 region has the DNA TGTGCCAGCAGCCCCAGACAGGGACTAGCGGGGGGATACGAGCAGTACTTC. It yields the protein CASSPRQGLAGGYEQYF.